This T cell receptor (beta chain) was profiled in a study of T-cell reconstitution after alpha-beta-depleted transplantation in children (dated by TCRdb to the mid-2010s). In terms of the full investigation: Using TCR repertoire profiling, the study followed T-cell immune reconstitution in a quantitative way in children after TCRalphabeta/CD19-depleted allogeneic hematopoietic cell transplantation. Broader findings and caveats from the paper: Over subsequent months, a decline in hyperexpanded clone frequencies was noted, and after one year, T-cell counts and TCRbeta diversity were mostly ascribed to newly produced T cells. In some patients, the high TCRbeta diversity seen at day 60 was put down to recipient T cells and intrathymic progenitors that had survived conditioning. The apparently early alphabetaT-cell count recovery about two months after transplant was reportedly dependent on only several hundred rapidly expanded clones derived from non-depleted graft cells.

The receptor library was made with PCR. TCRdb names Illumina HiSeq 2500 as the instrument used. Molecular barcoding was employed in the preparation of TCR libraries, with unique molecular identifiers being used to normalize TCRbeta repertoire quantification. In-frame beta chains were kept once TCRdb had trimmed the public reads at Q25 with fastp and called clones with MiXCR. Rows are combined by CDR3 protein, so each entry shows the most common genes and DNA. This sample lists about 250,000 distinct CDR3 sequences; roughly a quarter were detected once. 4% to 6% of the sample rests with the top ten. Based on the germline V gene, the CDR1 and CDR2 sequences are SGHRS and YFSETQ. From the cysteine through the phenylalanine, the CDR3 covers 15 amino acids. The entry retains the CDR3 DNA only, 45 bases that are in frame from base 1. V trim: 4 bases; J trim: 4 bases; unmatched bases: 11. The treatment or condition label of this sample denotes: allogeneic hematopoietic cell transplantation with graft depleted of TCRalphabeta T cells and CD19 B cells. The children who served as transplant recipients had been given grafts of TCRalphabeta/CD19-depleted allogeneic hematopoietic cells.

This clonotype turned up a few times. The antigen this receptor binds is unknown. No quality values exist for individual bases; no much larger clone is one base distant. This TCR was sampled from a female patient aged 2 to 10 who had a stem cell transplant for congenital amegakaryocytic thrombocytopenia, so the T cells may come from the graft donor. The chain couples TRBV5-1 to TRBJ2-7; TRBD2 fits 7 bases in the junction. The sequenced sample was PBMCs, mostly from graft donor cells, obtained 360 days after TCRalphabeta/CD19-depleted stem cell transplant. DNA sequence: TGCGCCAGCAGCAGCGAATTTTGGGAGGGATACGAGCAGTACTTC. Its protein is CASSSEFWEGYEQYF.